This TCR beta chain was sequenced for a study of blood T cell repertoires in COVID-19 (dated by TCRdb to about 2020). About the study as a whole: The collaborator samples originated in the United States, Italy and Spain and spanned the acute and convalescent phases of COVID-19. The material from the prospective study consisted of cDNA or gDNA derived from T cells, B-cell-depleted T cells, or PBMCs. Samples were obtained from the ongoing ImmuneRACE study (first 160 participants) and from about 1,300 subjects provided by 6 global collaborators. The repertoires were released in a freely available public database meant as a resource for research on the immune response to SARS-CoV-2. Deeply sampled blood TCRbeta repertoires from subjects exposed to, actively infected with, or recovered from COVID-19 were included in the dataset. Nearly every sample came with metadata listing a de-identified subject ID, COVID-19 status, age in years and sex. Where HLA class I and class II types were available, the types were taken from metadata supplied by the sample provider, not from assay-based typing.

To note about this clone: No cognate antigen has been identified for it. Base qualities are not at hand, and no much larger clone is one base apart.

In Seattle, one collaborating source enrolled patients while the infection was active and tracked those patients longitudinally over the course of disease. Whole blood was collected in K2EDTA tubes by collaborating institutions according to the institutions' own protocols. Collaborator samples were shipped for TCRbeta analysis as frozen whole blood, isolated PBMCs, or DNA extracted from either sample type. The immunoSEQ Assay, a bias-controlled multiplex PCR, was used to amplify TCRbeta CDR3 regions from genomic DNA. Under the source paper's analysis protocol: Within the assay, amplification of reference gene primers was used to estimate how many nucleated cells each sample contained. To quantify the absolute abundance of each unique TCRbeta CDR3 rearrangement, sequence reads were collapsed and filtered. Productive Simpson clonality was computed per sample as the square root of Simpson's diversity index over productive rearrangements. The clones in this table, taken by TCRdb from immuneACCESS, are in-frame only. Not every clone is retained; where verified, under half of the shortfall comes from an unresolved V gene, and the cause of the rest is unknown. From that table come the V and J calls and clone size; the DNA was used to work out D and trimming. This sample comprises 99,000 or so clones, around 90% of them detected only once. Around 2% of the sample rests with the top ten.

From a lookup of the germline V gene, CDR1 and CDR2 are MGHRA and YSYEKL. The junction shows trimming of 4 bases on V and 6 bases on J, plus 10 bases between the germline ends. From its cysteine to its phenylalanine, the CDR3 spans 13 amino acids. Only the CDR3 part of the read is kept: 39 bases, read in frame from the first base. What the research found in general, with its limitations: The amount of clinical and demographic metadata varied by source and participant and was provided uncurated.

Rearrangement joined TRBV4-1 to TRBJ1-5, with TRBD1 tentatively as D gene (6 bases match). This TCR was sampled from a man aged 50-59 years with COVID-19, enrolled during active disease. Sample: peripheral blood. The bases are TGCGCCAGCAGCCCCTTCAGGGGTCAGCCCCAGCATTTT. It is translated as CASSPFRGQPQHF.